This record covers a single T cell receptor (beta chain). Its binding antigen is unknown. Per-base qualities were not stored, and no clone one base away is much larger. The data originate from a study of T cells in tumors after PD-1 blockade (dated by TCRdb to between 2018 and 2021). The study in broad terms: Prior checkpoint blockade, systemic immunosuppressant use, and recent radiotherapy or other anti-cancer therapy within 4 weeks were grounds for patient exclusion. Some patients also continued taking vismodegib 150 mg daily during anti-PD-1 treatment. RECIST version 1.1 was used to assess clinical response. Pembrolizumab 200 mg every 3 weeks or cemiplimab 350 mg every 2 weeks was administered to patients. To compare blood and tumor clonotypes, bulk TCR sequencing was performed on under 12 peripheral blood samples from roughly 5 patients. Paired single-cell RNA and TCR sequencing was performed on site-matched tumors from BCC or SCC patients before and after anti-PD-1 therapy. Peripheral blood samples averaged approximately 100,000 TCR templates (range roughly 22,000-260,000) and 35,000 to 40,000 unique clonotypes.

The immunoSEQ platform was used to carry out deep TCRbeta sequencing. Per the source publication's procedure: Only productive rearrangements were exported from the immunoSEQ Analyzer for downstream analysis. T cell phenotypes were assigned to bulk TCRbeta clonotypes by matching the clonotypes to single-cell RNA+TCR-seq clones that had the same TCRbeta sequence. Clone enrichment in tumor was calculated as tumor frequency divided by PBMC frequency from bulk TCR sequencing. TCRs were sorted with GLIPH into specificity groups, meaning clusters of distinct TCRs that share CDR3 motifs and likely recognize common antigens. The table comes from immuneACCESS by way of TCRdb, which keeps in-frame sequences with V and J called. Part of the clones is missing from these tables; in studies checked, under half for an unresolved V gene and the rest for unknown reasons. The V and J calls and the clone size are those of that table, but D and trimming were determined from the DNA. The sample profile shows tens of thousands of clones; around 72% of them were found once. About 4.4% of the sample lies in the top ten.

The time point label for this specimen denotes: after anti-PD-1 therapy. Genomic DNA extracted from tumor biopsies or peripheral blood was used for bulk TCRbeta sequencing, with input ranging from about 616 ng to 6,500 ng. Every patient had histologically proven advanced or metastatic basal or squamous cell carcinoma and was a poor candidate for surgical resection. Of the approximately twelve patients making up the basal cell carcinoma cohort, seven or eight underwent bulk tumor TCR sequencing. V lost 6 bases and J lost 0 bases; the stretch between them is 13 bases long. The CDR3 numbers 16 residues from cysteine through phenylalanine. Kept here is only the CDR3 DNA, which spans 48 bases and is read in frame from base 1. The germline V gene specifies SGDLS as CDR1 and YYNGEE as CDR2. Study-level results and caveats: Where the novel T cell clones came from was not identified, and possible sources could include lymphoid organs or rare unexpanded clones inside the tumor or in the tumor periphery. About 38% of TCR clonotypes from the tumor were detected in blood, and certain novel exhausted tumor clones were present in blood collected before treatment, which suggests recruitment from the periphery.

The sequence joins TRBV9 to TRBJ1-6; D gene: possibly TRBD1, on 6 matching bases. Sequenced material: PBMCs, taken after anti-PD-1 treatment. This receptor was obtained from a human donor with basal cell carcinoma. CDR3 sequence: CASIGTFRSYNSPLHF. The nucleotide sequence reads as follows: TGTGCCAGCATCGGGACATTTCGCTCCTATAATTCACCCCTCCACTTT.